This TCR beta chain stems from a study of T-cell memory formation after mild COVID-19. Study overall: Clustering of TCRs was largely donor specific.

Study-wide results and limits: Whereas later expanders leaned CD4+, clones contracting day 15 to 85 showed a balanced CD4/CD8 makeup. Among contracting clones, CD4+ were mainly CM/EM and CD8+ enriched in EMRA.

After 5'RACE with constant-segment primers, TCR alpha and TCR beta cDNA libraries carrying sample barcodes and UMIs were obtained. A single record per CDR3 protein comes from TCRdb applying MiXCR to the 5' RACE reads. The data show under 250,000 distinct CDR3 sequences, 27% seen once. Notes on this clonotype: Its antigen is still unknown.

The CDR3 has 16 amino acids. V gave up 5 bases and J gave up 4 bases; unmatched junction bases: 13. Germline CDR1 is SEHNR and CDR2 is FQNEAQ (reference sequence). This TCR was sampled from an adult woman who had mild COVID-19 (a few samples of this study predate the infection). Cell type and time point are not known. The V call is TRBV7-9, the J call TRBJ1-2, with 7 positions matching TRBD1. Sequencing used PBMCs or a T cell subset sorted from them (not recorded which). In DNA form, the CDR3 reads TGTGCCAGCAGCCTCACCGGGACAGCGGAGACCTATGGCTACACCTTC. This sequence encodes CASSLTGTAETYGYTF.